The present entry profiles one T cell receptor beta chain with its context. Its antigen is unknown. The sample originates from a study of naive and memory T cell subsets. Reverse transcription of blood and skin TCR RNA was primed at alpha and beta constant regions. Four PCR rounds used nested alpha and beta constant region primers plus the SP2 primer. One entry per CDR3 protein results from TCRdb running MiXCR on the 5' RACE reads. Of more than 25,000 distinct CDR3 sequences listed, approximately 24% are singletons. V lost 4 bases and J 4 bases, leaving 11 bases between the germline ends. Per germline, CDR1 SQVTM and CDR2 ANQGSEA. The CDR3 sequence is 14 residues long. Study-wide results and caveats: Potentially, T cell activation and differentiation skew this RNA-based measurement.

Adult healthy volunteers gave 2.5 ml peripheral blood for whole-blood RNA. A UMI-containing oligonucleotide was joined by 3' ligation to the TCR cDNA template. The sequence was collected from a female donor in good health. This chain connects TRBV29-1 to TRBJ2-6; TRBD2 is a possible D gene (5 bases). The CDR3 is CSVVEVRGANVLTF. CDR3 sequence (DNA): TGCAGCGTTGTGGAGGTGCGCGGGGCCAACGTCCTGACTTTC.